This is a list of T cell receptor beta chains from one sample in a study of blood T cell repertoires in COVID-19. TCRdb's copy holds only in-frame clones and misses some; the assay was immunoSEQ multiplex PCR. The sample includes 17,000 or so clones, roughly 89% of them seen just once. Sample: peripheral blood. The receptors stem from a human donor in a cohort sampled during active COVID-19. Both conserved end residues are part of each CDR3. Fields, in order: J gene, clone size, D gene, V gene, CDR3 DNA, CDR3 protein. D genes are given only for firm matches. Clone size appears in some rows only: once, few, many, or a class for an expanded clone.

TRBJ2-7	NA	TRBD1	TRBV5-1	TGCGCCAGCAGCTACTTTATCGACAGGGTCGGTAACGAGCAGTACTTC	CASSYFIDRVGNEQYF
TRBJ1-2	NA	NA	TRBV2	TGTGCCAGCAGTGAGGGGCACAGCCCCCTCTATGGCTACACCTTC	CASSEGHSPLYGYTF
TRBJ1-2	once	TRBD1	TRBV29-1	TGCAGCGTAAAACAGGGGGCGCGCGGCTACACCTTC	CSVKQGARGYTF
TRBJ2-1	once	NA	TRBV5-1	TGCGCCAGCAGCTTGGCGCCTAGCAGTAAGAATGAGCAGTTCTTC	CASSLAPSSKNEQFF
TRBJ2-7	NA	NA	TRBV7-2	TGTGCCAGCAAACTCGGGGGCGGGGGCGCCTACGAGCAGTACTTC	CASKLGGGGAYEQYF
TRBJ1-5	NA	NA	TRBV6-5	TGTGCCAGCAGTTACTCGGGCAGGGGTAGCAATCAGCCCCAGCATTTT	CASSYSGRGSNQPQHF
TRBJ2-2	NA	NA	TRBV9	TGTGCCAGCAGCGTAAGTCGTAGCGGGAACACCGGGGAGCTGTTTTTT	CASSVSRSGNTGELFF
TRBJ1-2	NA	NA	TRBV14	TGTGCCAGCAGCCAAGATCTGACAGCAAATGGCTACACCTTC	CASSQDLTANGYTF
TRBJ2-5	once	NA	TRBV19	TGTGCCAGTAGTATAGGTCGGGAGGAGACCCAGTACTTC	CASSIGREETQYF
TRBJ2-3	few	TRBD2	TRBV6-5	TGTGCCAGCCAGTCGGGGGGGAGAAGCACAGATACGCAGTATTTT	CASQSGGRSTDTQYF
TRBJ1-4	NA	NA	TRBV10-1	TGCGCCAGCTGGACAAGGGCGCTCAATGGAACTAATGAAAAACTGTTTTTT	CASWTRALNGTNEKLFF
TRBJ1-1	NA	NA	TRBV6-5	TGTGCCAGCAGCCCGGCGGGCCGACGCACTGAAGCTTTCTTT	CASSPAGRRTEAFF
TRBJ2-7	NA	NA	TRBV30	TGTGCCTGGAGTGTATGGGGCCTAGACTACGAGCAGTACTTC	CAWSVWGLDYEQYF
TRBJ2-3	NA	TRBD1	TRBV6-5	TGTGCCAGCAGACAGGGGGCGGGAACAGATACGCAGTATTTT	CASRQGAGTDTQYF
TRBJ1-5	once	TRBD1	TRBV10-3	TGTGCCATCAGTGAGAGGGCAGGGGGGACCCTCAATCAGCCCCAGCATTTT	CAISERAGGTLNQPQHF
TRBJ2-3	NA	NA	TRBV7-8	TGTGCCAGCAGCTTAGGGCCTTCAACAGATACGCAGTATTTT	CASSLGPSTDTQYF
TRBJ2-7	NA	NA	TRBV7-8	TGTGCCAGCAGCTTCGCTAACGGTGGCTCCTACGAGCAGTACTTC	CASSFANGGSYEQYF
TRBJ2-1	NA	NA	TRBV5-4	TGTGCCAGCAGCTTGGCGCAGGGTTCCTACAATGAGCAGTTCTTC	CASSLAQGSYNEQFF
TRBJ1-4	NA	NA	TRBV5-1	TGCGCCAGCAGCTTGGCCACGGGAAATGAAAAACTGTTTTTT	CASSLATGNEKLFF
TRBJ1-2	NA	TRBD1	TRBV7-2	TGTGCCAGCAGCTTAAGTTCGTGGACAGGGGGCGATGGCTACACCTTC	CASSLSSWTGGDGYTF
TRBJ2-5	NA	NA	TRBV5-4	TGTGCCAGCAGCTTCCACCGGTCGGGTAGAGAGACCCAGTACTTC	CASSFHRSGRETQYF
TRBJ1-3	NA	NA	TRBV5-1	TGCGCCAGCAGCTTAGACGGGGTAGGATCTGGAAACACCATATATTTT	CASSLDGVGSGNTIYF
TRBJ1-4	NA	TRBD1	TRBV6-5	TGTGCCAGCAGTACCCTGACAGGGGGCAATGAAAAACTGTTTTTT	CASSTLTGGNEKLFF
TRBJ2-2	once	TRBD1	TRBV24-1	TGTGCCACCAGGGGAGCAGGGGGCACCGGGGAGCTGTTTTTT	CATRGAGGTGELFF
TRBJ1-4	NA	NA	TRBV6-5	TGTGCCACGCAGCGGACGAGGAGCCGGAATGAAAAACTGTTTTTT	CATQRTRSRNEKLFF
TRBJ2-1	NA	NA	TRBV11-2	TGTGCCAGCAGCTTGGAAGCGGGCGGTGAGCAGTTCTTC	CASSLEAGGEQFF
TRBJ2-1	NA	NA	TRBV20-1	TGCAGTGCTAGGGGAGTAGATGAGCAGTTCTTC	CSARGVDEQFF
TRBJ2-1	NA	TRBD1	TRBV2	TGTGCCAGCAGGGGACAGGGGGCGGTCGAATGGCGGCAGCAGTTCTTC	CASRGQGAVEWRQQFF